This TCR beta chain stems from a study of T cell repertoires in aging, cancer and after chemotherapy (dated by TCRdb to between 2018 and 2021). Broadly, across the study: Six donor age groups were covered, ranging from 30 or younger up to 70 or older, and each group contained at least three individuals. In the solid tumor group, the paired samples taken before and after chemotherapy came from patients with brain tumors (glioblastoma) who were receiving therapy based on temozolomide. In total, the full dataset held 7.5 million to 9.5 million TCR reads. The study profiled peripheral blood TCR beta repertoires from healthy donors and cancer patients to examine immunoaging and T cell reconstitution after chemotherapy. A cohort of roughly 220 cancer patients (around 93 with hematological and approximately 120 with solid cancers) was assembled, and under 100 healthy donors were included as a reference group.

The table lists this clonotype with a few counts. Its antigen is unknown. Base qualities are missing; no much larger clone stands one base away. The germline V gene provides CDR1 SGHNT and CDR2 YENEEA. Relative to germline, V is 3 bases shorter and J is 3 bases shorter, with 10 bases between their ends. The CDR3 holds 14 amino acids from the cysteine to the phenylalanine. CDR3 DNA only is kept here, 42 bases in frame from base 1. Broad study findings and their caveats: It was noted by the authors that conclusions about immunological memory after chemotherapy cannot be drawn from the repertoire data. Untreated patients with hematological or solid cancers showed significantly lower blood TCR diversity and higher clonality than age-matched healthy donors. Declining TCR diversity with age in healthy donors was mainly explained by loss of richness; in cancer patients, loss of evenness also contributed. An increase in median generation probability over the chemotherapy interval was observed in both cancer cohorts, suggesting that the repertoire was reconstituted through rebound thymic output.

TCR beta rearrangements were amplified from genomic DNA extracted from peripheral blood rather than from sorted cells or RNA. Multiplex touch-down PCR with a mixed TRB-A/B primer pool was used to amplify rearranged TRB sequences covering the V, D and J segments. Illumina adapters and sample indices were attached to the amplicons through two consecutive PCR reactions run with Phusion HS II polymerase. After gel purification with the NucleoSpin Gel and PCR Clean-up kit, the amplicons were checked using Qubit and an Agilent 2100 Bioanalyzer. Sequencing of the libraries was done on an Illumina MiSeq with paired-end, single-indexed 600-cycle runs. Concerning the study's data processing: Processing of the TRB sequences was carried out with MiXCR versions 2.12 and 3.0.5. Each unique CDR3 nucleotide sequence was counted as one clone, and only productive sequences with at least two reads were retained. Repertoire metrics included Shannon diversity, evenness, clonality (one minus evenness), and alpha-parameterized diversity profiles from alpha 0 to 5. The IGoR algorithm was used to compute generation probabilities of clones in paired pre- and post-chemotherapy samples. TCRdb cleaned the public reads at Q25 with fastp, built clones with MiXCR and kept in-frame beta chains. Rows with one shared CDR3 protein collapse into an entry with the most common genes and DNA. These V and J calls rely on TCRdb rather than the paper's analysis. For this sample there are over 950 distinct CDR3 sequences; roughly 29% appear just once. Of the sample, about a sixth falls within the top ten clones.

Sequenced sample: blood. The clonotype comes from a human donor with a solid tumor. The rearrangement combines TRBV11-3 with TRBJ2-3; TRBD1 is possibly the D segment (6 matching bases). The CDR3 amino acid sequence is: CASSFEGGTDTQYF. In nucleotide form, the sequence is TGTGCCAGCAGCTTCGAAGGGGGAACAGATACGCAGTATTTT.